One sample yielded the 9 T cell receptor beta chains listed below, sequenced in a study of blood T cell repertoires in COVID-19. TCRdb's table, derived via immunoSEQ multiplex PCR, lists solely in-frame clones and lacks some. The sample holds a few hundred thousand clones; roughly 89% are singletons and the top ten take about 4.5%. What was sequenced was PBMCs or T cells enriched from blood (not recorded which). These receptors were obtained from a woman aged 18-30 years with acute COVID-19.

The chain joins TRBV28 to TRBJ1-1; D perhaps matches TRBD1 (6 bases). Germline-derived CDR1 and CDR2 are MDHEN and SYDVKM. CDR3 length equals 17 residues. Trimming shortened V by 2 bases and J by 1 base, and 17 bases separated the two germline ends. Here the CDR3 reads CASSLPRTDSENTEAFF. CDR3 DNA sequence: TGTGCCAGCAGTTTACCAAGGACAGATTCCGAGAACACTGAAGCTTTCTTT.

This clone was found once. The gene calls are TRBV18 and TRBJ2-3; TRBD1 might be the D (5 bases). The germline V gene encodes CDR1 KGHSH and CDR2 LQKENI. CDR3 length: 14 residues. Trimming pared 0 bases from V and 6 bases from J, leaving 10 bases between. The CDR3 is CASSPPQGWDTQYF. In DNA, the CDR3 is TGTGCCAGCTCACCACCCCAGGGTTGGGATACGCAGTATTTT.

This chain uses TRBV9 with TRBJ1-2, with a weak D call TRBD1 (6 bases). The germline V gene encodes CDR1 SGDLS and CDR2 YYNGEE. Trimming removed 4 bases from V and 4 bases from J, with 17 bases in between. CDR3 size: 15 residues. CDR3 bases: TGTGCCAGCAGCCCTGGGGGGGGGCGCACCTATGGCTACACCTTC. Amino acids: CASSPGGGRTYGYTF.

J is TRBJ1-1 and V is TRBV7-3; D is unclear. The ends were cut back, 1 base at V and 4 bases at J, with 7 bases in the middle. This CDR3 comprises 13 residues. CDR1 is SGHTA and CDR2 is FQGTGA in the germline V gene. CDR3: CASSLKGGTEAFF. In nucleotides, the CDR3 is TGTGCCAGCAGCTTAAAGGGAGGCACTGAAGCTTTCTTT.

This clone was recorded a few times. The V gene is TRBV7-6, the J gene TRBJ1-2; TRBD1 is a possible D gene (5 bases). The CDR3 extends over 15 amino acids. Trimming removed 1 base from V and 5 bases from J, with 14 bases in between. In germline, CDR1 is SGHVS, CDR2 FNYEAQ. The CDR3 DNA is TGTGCCAGCAGCTTAGTGGAAGGGGTTGGATATGGCTACACCTTC. Translated: CASSLVEGVGYGYTF.

The chain recombines TRBV10-3 with TRBJ1-2; tentatively, D is TRBD1 (6 bases). The CDR3 has 13 amino acids. V gave up 7 bases and J gave up 5 bases, with 14 bases separating them. CDR1 ENHRY and CDR2 SYGVKD come from the germline V gene. The CDR3 loop is CAITRDKEYGYTF. The CDR3 region has the DNA TGTGCCATCACCCGGGACAAGGAATATGGCTACACCTTC.

A single count supports this clone. The rearrangement links TRBV10-3 to TRBJ2-6; 8 bases line up with TRBD2. Germline lookup yields CDR1 ENHRY and CDR2 SYGVKD. With V trimmed by 1 base and J by 4 bases, 9 bases remained unmatched. CDR3 size: 18 residues. This CDR3 is CAISEFFKREYGANVLTF. The CDR3 nucleotides read TGTGCCATCAGTGAGTTCTTCAAGCGGGAGTACGGGGCCAACGTCCTGACTTTC.

This clone showed up many times. V usage is TRBV12-3 or TRBV12-4 and J usage is TRBJ2-1; D is unclear. V was cut by 1 base and J by 7 bases, with 5 bases left in between. This CDR3 region has 12 residues. For the CDR3, the DNA is TGTGCCAGCAGTTTAGTCAGGAATGAGCAGTTCTTC. Translating gives CASSLVRNEQFF.

The chain employs TRBV2 and TRBJ1-2; 11 bases are shared with TRBD1. This CDR3 is built from 14 residues. Germline assignment: CDR1 SNHLY and CDR2 FYNNEI. Trimming took 6 bases from V and 7 from J; bases not matched to a gene: 7. The CDR3 region has the DNA TGTGCCAGCAGGGGGACAGGGGGTAGGGCTGGCTACACCTTC. Protein product: CASRGTGGRAGYTF.